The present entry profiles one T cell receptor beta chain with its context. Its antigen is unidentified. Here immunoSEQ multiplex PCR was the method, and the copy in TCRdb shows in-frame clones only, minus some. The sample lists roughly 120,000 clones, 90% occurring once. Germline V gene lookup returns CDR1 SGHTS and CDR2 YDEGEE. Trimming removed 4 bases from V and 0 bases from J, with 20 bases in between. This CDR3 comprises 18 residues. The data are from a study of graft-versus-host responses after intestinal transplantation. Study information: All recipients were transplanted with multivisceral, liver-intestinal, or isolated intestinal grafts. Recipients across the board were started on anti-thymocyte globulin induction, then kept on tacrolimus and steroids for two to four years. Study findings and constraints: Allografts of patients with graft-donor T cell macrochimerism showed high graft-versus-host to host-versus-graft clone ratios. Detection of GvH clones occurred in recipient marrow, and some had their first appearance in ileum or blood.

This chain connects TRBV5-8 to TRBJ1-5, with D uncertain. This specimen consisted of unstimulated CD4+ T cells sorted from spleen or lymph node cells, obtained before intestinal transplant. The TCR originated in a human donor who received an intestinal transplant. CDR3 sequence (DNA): TGTGCCAGCAGCCGGACCTCGGGGAGTAACCTTAGCAATCAGCCCCAGCATTTT. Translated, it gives CASSRTSGSNLSNQPQHF. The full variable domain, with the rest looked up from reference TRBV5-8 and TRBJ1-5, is EAGVTQSPTHLIKTRGQQATLRCSPISGHTSVYWYQQALGLGLQFLLWYDEGEERNRGNFPPRFSGRQFPNYSSELNVNALELEDSALYLCASSRTSGSNLSNQPQHFGDGTRLSIL.